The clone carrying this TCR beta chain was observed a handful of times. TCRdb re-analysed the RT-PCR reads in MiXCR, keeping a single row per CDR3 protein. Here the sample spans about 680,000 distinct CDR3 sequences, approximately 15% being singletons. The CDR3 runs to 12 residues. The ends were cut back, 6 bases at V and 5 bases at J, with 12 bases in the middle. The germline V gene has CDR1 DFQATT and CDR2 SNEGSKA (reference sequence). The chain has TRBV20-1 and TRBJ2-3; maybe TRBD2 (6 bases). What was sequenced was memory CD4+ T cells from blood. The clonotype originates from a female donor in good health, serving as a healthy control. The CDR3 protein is CSAGDLGDTQYF. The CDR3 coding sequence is TGCAGTGCAGGGGACTTGGGAGATACGCAGTATTTT.